These T cell receptor beta chains were read from a single sample in a study of blood T cell repertoires in COVID-19. Clones were read by immunoSEQ multiplex PCR, and TCRdb kept only the in-frame ones, dropping some. The data hold around 140,000 clones, with about 83% observed a single time. Specimen: peripheral blood. The receptors derive from a woman between 45 and 60 years old with active or convalescent COVID-19. Both conserved end residues are part of each CDR3. D genes are given only for firm matches. Clone size is given for some rows only: seen once, a few or many times, or a class if the clone is expanded.

j_call,v_call,d_call,clone_size,cdr3_aa,cdr3_nt
TRBJ2-1,TRBV4-2,TRBD2,-,CASSQTAASGGPDNEQFF,TGTGCCAGCAGCCAAACGGCAGCTAGCGGGGGGCCCGACAATGAGCAGTTCTTC
TRBJ1-2,TRBV2,-,once,CASSETGNYGYTF,TGTGCCAGCAGTGAAACGGGGAATTATGGCTACACCTTC
TRBJ1-1,TRBV7-2,-,-,CASSLYSLPTTEAFF,TGTGCCAGCAGCTTATACAGCTTACCGACCACTGAAGCTTTCTTT
TRBJ1-2,TRBV5-1,-,-,CASSPSSSGYTF,TGCGCCAGCAGCCCCTCTAGTAGTGGCTACACCTTC
TRBJ1-2,TRBV28,-,-,CASTGSTYGYTF,TGTGCCAGCACCGGGAGCACCTATGGCTACACCTTC
TRBJ2-2,TRBV6-5,TRBD2,-,CASSYGTRQTGELFF,TGTGCCAGCAGTTACGGGACTAGGCAAACCGGGGAGCTGTTTTTT
TRBJ1-3,TRBV5-1,TRBD1,-,CASGQGGGNTIYF,TGCGCCAGCGGACAGGGTGGAGGAAACACCATATATTTT
TRBJ2-7,TRBV5-6,TRBD1,-,CASSTGANSYEQYF,TGTGCCAGCAGCACAGGGGCCAACTCCTACGAGCAGTACTTC
TRBJ2-2,TRBV12-3/TRBV12-4,-,-,CASSSRAGELFF,TGTGCCAGCAGTTCGAGGGCCGGGGAGCTGTTTTTT
TRBJ2-3,TRBV2,TRBD2,-,CASSRAGGRTDTQYF,TGTGCCAGCAGTCGAGCGGGGGGTCGTACAGATACGCAGTATTTT
TRBJ1-3,TRBV7-2,-,-,CASSLQGTANTIYF,TGTGCCAGCAGTTTACAGGGAACTGCAAACACCATATATTTT
TRBJ1-2,TRBV6-5,-,-,CASRLTGNHGYTF,TGTGCCAGCAGGCTTACAGGGAATCACGGCTACACCTTC
TRBJ1-5,TRBV28,-,-,CASSSGDQPQHF,TGTGCCAGCAGTTCAGGGGATCAGCCCCAGCATTTT
TRBJ1-2,TRBV6-2/TRBV6-3,TRBD1,many,CASSWDRYYGYTF,TGTGCCAGCAGTTGGGACAGGTACTATGGCTACACCTTC
TRBJ1-1,TRBV13,-,-,CASRPAEYADTEAFF,TGTGCCAGCAGGCCTGCGGAATATGCAGACACTGAAGCTTTCTTT
TRBJ2-5,TRBV27,-,few,CASSLTFGQGRETQYF,TGTGCCAGCAGTTTAACCTTCGGGCAGGGAAGAGAGACCCAGTACTTC
TRBJ1-1,TRBV10-3,TRBD1,-,CAIRGTGANTEAFF,TGTGCCATCAGGGGGACAGGTGCGAACACTGAAGCTTTCTTT
TRBJ1-4,TRBV27,-,-,CASRLGEAGEKLFF,TGTGCCAGCAGGCTTGGTGAGGCGGGGGAAAAACTGTTTTTT
TRBJ1-2,TRBV15,TRBD1,-,CATSREGQGRNYGYTF,TGTGCCACCAGCAGAGAAGGACAGGGGAGAAACTATGGCTACACCTTC
TRBJ2-7,TRBV27,TRBD2,-,CASSSGLAGGPAHEQYF,TGTGCCAGCAGTTCCGGACTAGCGGGAGGGCCGGCACACGAGCAGTACTTC
TRBJ1-1,TRBV7-9,-,-,CASSLVARATEAFF,TGTGCCAGCAGCTTAGTAGCCAGGGCCACTGAAGCTTTCTTT
TRBJ2-7,TRBV10-3,-,-,CAISDGYEQYF,TGTGCCATCAGTGACGGGTACGAGCAGTACTTC
TRBJ2-1,TRBV7-6,-,-,CASSLDWDNYNEQFF,TGTGCCAGCAGCTTAGACTGGGACAACTACAATGAGCAGTTCTTC
TRBJ2-1,TRBV30,-,-,CAWSSAGFMDEQFF,TGTGCCTGGAGTTCGGCAGGGTTTATGGATGAGCAGTTCTTC
TRBJ1-2,TRBV4-3,-,once,CASSQDNGKGANYGYTF,TGCGCCAGCAGCCAAGATAACGGGAAGGGCGCTAACTATGGCTACACCTTC
TRBJ2-3,TRBV11-1,TRBD2,-,CASRPSSGRFSDTQYF,TGTGCCAGCAGGCCGTCGAGCGGGAGATTCTCAGATACGCAGTATTTT
TRBJ2-5,TRBV30,TRBD2,once,CAWSRGLAYETQYF,TGTGCCTGGAGTCGAGGACTAGCGTACGAGACCCAGTACTTC
TRBJ1-5,TRBV19,-,-,CASSYRDNQPQHF,TGTGCCAGTAGTTACAGGGACAATCAGCCCCAGCATTTT
TRBJ2-3,TRBV7-6,-,-,CASSRGQIPTDTQYF,TGTGCCAGCAGCCGTGGACAGATACCCACAGATACGCAGTATTTT
TRBJ2-5,TRBV18,-,-,CASSPGWQGEETQYF,TGTGCCAGCTCACCAGGGTGGCAGGGCGAAGAGACCCAGTACTTC
TRBJ2-7,TRBV20-1,-,-,CSARTSYEQYF,TGCAGTGCTAGAACGAGCTACGAGCAGTACTTC
TRBJ2-7,TRBV7-2,-,few,CASSFFGVAYEQYF,TGTGCCAGCAGCTTCTTTGGAGTTGCCTACGAGCAGTACTTC
TRBJ2-3,TRBV27,TRBD2,-,CASSPLSGRSTDTQYF,TGTGCCAGCAGTCCCCTAAGCGGGAGATCAACAGATACGCAGTATTTT
TRBJ1-5,TRBV18,-,-,CASSPARGFNQPQHF,TGTGCCAGCTCACCAGCCCGGGGTTTCAATCAGCCCCAGCATTTT
TRBJ2-2,TRBV9,-,-,CASSHTNTGELFF,TGTGCCAGCAGCCACACAAACACCGGGGAGCTGTTTTTT
TRBJ2-2,TRBV7-3,TRBD2,-,CASSRTSGGNTGELFF,TGTGCCAGCAGCCGAACTAGCGGGGGGAACACCGGGGAGCTGTTTTTT
TRBJ1-2,TRBV13,-,-,CASSLGVGGGGYTF,TGTGCCAGCAGCTTGGGGGTCGGGGGAGGTGGCTACACCTTC
TRBJ1-4,TRBV19,-,-,CASRSGRGNEKLFF,TGTGCCAGCAGATCGGGCCGGGGGAATGAAAAACTGTTTTTT
TRBJ1-2,TRBV19,-,once,CASSSGGGYGYTF,TGTGCCAGTAGTTCGGGGGGCGGCTATGGCTACACCTTC
TRBJ2-2,TRBV28,-,-,CASSLGQTPAEELFF,TGTGCCAGCAGTTTGGGGCAGACCCCAGCTGAGGAGCTGTTTTTT
TRBJ2-1,TRBV5-8,-,-,CASSSPAGQFF,TGTGCCAGCAGCTCACCAGCGGGGCAGTTCTTC
TRBJ1-5,TRBV12-3/TRBV12-4,-,-,CASRSVSNQPQHF,TGTGCCAGCAGGTCGGTTAGCAATCAGCCCCAGCATTTT
TRBJ1-6,TRBV20-1,-,-,CSASVLDAGEYNSPLHF,TGCAGTGCTAGTGTTCTGGATGCAGGGGAATATAATTCACCCCTCCACTTT
TRBJ1-4,TRBV6-2/TRBV6-3,-,-,CASSPTRVGEKLFF,TGTGCCAGCAGTCCGACCAGGGTAGGGGAAAAACTGTTTTTT
TRBJ2-1,TRBV19,TRBD1,-,CASTLGDRGFDEQFF,TGTGCCAGTACCCTGGGGGACAGGGGATTCGATGAGCAGTTCTTC
TRBJ1-5,TRBV15,TRBD1,few,CATSPRTGGLGNQPQHF,TGTGCCACCAGCCCTCGGACAGGGGGCCTTGGCAATCAGCCCCAGCATTTT
TRBJ2-1,TRBV28,-,few,CASKGQHNEQFF,TGTGCCAGCAAAGGACAACACAATGAGCAGTTCTTC
TRBJ2-5,TRBV30,-,-,CAWNSLGKETQYF,TGTGCCTGGAATTCCCTCGGGAAAGAGACCCAGTACTTC
TRBJ1-1,TRBV7-6,-,-,CASSLGWHKDSRNTEAFF,TGTGCCAGCAGCTTAGGCTGGCACAAGGACAGTAGGAACACTGAAGCTTTCTTT
TRBJ1-4,TRBV28,-,-,CASSFGGVPATNEKLFF,TGTGCCAGCAGTTTCGGGGGGGTCCCCGCAACTAATGAAAAACTGTTTTTT
TRBJ2-5,TRBV18,-,-,CASSPESLGAETQYF,TGTGCCAGCTCACCGGAATCCCTAGGTGCAGAGACCCAGTACTTC
TRBJ2-7,TRBV4-3,-,-,CASSQDPQDSYEQYF,TGCGCCAGCAGCCAAGATCCCCAGGACTCCTACGAGCAGTACTTC
TRBJ1-2,TRBV25-1,-,-,CASSDDLAGVYGYTF,TGTGCCAGCAGTGATGACTTAGCGGGCGTCTATGGCTACACCTTC
TRBJ1-1,TRBV7-3,-,-,CASSSLDTLNTEAFF,TGTGCCAGCAGCTCCTTGGACACCTTGAACACTGAAGCTTTCTTT
TRBJ2-5,TRBV28,TRBD1,once,CASSPRTGADQETQYF,TGTGCCAGCAGTCCACGGACAGGGGCCGACCAAGAGACCCAGTACTTC